This record covers a single T cell receptor beta chain. The antigen is unknown. The CDR3 length is 16 residues. V gave up 0 bases and J gave up 1 base; unmatched junction bases: 1. In germline, CDR1 is LGHNA, CDR2 YSLEER. The source of the sample is a study of cytomegalovirus exposure and HLA in healthy donors. Both 60 Vbeta primers and 13 Jbeta primers went into the PCR. Profiling relied on immunoSEQ multiplex PCR, and the TCRdb table lists in-frame clones only, not all of them. This sample's clone table lists tens of thousands of clones. Whole-study results and caveats: Exclusion applied to some V segments, including TRBV6-2 and TRBV6-3, as they were indistinguishable. A later analysis linked a missense DCLRE1C variant to TCR beta V- and J-gene trimming. The authors judged a highly shared variant cluster likely a sequencing artifact.

V usage is TRBV4-3 and J usage is TRBJ2-3; 10 nucleotides align to TRBD2. The receptor was isolated from a female donor in good health and CMV-seronegative. The sample consisted of PBMCs. The CDR3 protein is CASSQDLAGGTDTQYF. The CDR3 DNA follows: TGCGCCAGCAGCCAAGATCTAGCGGGGGGCACAGATACGCAGTATTTT.